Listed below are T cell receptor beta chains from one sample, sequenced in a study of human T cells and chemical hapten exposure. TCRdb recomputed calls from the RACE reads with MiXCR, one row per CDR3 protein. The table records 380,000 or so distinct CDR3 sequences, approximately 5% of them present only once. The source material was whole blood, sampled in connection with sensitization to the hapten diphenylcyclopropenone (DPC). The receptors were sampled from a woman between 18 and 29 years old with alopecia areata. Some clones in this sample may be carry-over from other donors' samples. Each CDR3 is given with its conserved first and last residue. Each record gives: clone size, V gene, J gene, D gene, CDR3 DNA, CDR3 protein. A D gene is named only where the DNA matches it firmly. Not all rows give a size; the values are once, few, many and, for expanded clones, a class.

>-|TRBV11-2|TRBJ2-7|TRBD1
TGTGCCAGCAGCTTGGCTCCGGGACAGGCGACCTACGAGCAGTACTTC
CASSLAPGQATYEQYF
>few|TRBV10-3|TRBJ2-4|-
TGTGCCATCAGTGGGGGCAACCAAGCCAAAAACATTCAGTACTTC
CAISGGNQAKNIQYF
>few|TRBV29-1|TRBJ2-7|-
TGCAGCGTTGTTAGTGGAGGAGAGCAGTACTTC
CSVVSGGEQYF
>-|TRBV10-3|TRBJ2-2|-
TGTGCCATAAATAGAGGGGGAACAGGCCACACCGGGGAGCTGTTTTTT
CAINRGGTGHTGELFF
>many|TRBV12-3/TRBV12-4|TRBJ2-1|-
TGTGCCAGCAGTGCTGGGTCTATTTCCTACAATGAGCAGTTCTTC
CASSAGSISYNEQFF
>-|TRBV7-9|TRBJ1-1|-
TGTGCCAGCAGTCCCCCGGCGGGACAAGCTTTCTTT
CASSPPAGQAFF
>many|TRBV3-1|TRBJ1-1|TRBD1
TGTGCCAGCAGCCAAGAAACAGGGGGCAACACTGAAGCTTTCTTT
CASSQETGGNTEAFF
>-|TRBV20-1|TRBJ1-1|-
TGCAGTGCTACCCCAGGTAACATGAACACTGAAGCTTTCTTT
CSATPGNMNTEAFF
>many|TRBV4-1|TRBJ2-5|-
TGCGCCAGCAGTCGGGGGGCGGGGGCCCAAGAGACCCAGTACTTC
CASSRGAGAQETQYF
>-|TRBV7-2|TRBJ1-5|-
TGTGCCAGCAGTCTTCTGCTGGGTAGCAATCAGCCCCAGCATTTT
CASSLLLGSNQPQHF
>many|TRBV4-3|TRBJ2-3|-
TGCGCCAGCAGCCAAGAATCGCCCACAGATACGCAGTATTTT
CASSQESPTDTQYF
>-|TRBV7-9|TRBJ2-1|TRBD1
TGTGCCAGCAGCTTAGGAGAGGGACAGGGGAGCCATGAGCAGTTCTTC
CASSLGEGQGSHEQFF
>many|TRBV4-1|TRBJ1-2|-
TGCGCCAGCAGGCTAGAGACCGTACCCAACTATGGCTACACCTTC
CASRLETVPNYGYTF
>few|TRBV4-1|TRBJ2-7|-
TGCGCCAGCAGCCCAGAACTATTTCGCACGGGCAGGGTGAATCACGAGCAGTACTTC
CASSPELFRTGRVNHEQYF
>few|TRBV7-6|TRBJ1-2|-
TGTGCCAGCAGCTACGGGACGTTCTATGGCTACACCTTC
CASSYGTFYGYTF
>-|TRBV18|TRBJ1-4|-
TGTGCCAGCTCATTTCGACAGGATGGTGAAAAACTGTTTTTT
CASSFRQDGEKLFF
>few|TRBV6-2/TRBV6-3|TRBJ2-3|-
TGTGCCAGCAGTTACCGGGGGGCTAGCACAGATACGCAGTATTTT
CASSYRGASTDTQYF
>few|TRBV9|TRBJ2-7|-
TGTGCCAGCAGCGTAGGCCCGCTTGGGGGGATGGACGAGCAGTACTTC
CASSVGPLGGMDEQYF
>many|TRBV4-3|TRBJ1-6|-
TGCGCCAGCAGCCAAGAACGGAACTATAATTCACCCCTCCACTTT
CASSQERNYNSPLHF
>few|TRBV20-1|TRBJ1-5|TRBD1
TGCAGTGCGGGCCGGACAGGAGGCAATCAGCCCCAGCATTTT
CSAGRTGGNQPQHF
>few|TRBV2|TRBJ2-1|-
TGTGCCAGCAGCCGCTACCGGGACTCATCCTACAATGAGCAGTTCTTC
CASSRYRDSSYNEQFF
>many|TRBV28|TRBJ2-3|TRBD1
TGTGCCAGCAGTTTCCAAGGACAGGGGCCAGATACGCAGTATTTT
CASSFQGQGPDTQYF
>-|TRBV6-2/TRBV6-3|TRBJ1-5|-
TGTGCCAGCTCAAGAGGGGACGCTGGGAATCAGCCCCAGCATTTT
CASSRGDAGNQPQHF
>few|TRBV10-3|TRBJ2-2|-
TGTGCCATCACCCCCACAGAGAACGGCGGGGAGCTGTTTTTT
CAITPTENGGELFF
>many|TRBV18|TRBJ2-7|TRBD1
TGTGCCAGCTCACCGAGGACAGGGGAGGCCTACGAGCAGTACTTC
CASSPRTGEAYEQYF
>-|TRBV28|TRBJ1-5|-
TGTGCCAGCAGCATAGACAGAGTAGGCAATCAGCCCCAGCATTTT
CASSIDRVGNQPQHF
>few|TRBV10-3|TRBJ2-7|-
TGTGCCATCAACACCGGGGACGCTCGCCACGAGCAGTACTTC
CAINTGDARHEQYF
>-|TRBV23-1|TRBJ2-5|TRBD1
TGCGCCACCCAGGGTGACAGGGCAGAGACCCAGTACTTC
CATQGDRAETQYF
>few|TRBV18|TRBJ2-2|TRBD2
TGTGCCAGCTCACCGGAGCGGGAAGCGAACACCGGGGAGCTGTTTTTT
CASSPEREANTGELFF
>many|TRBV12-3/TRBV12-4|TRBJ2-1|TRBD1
TGTGCCAGCAGTCAAAACAGGGGGCATGTAGGGAATGAGCAGTTCTTC
CASSQNRGHVGNEQFF
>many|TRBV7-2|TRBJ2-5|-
TGTGCCAGCAGCTTGGCAACCGTAGAGACCCAGTACTTC
CASSLATVETQYF
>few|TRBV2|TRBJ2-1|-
TGTGCCAGCACCACGAGGCGGACATCGGAGTCCTTCCAGTTCTTC
CASTTRRTSESFQFF
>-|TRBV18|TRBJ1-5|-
TGTGCCAGCTCACCCGCTAGGTATCAGCCCCAGCATTTT
CASSPARYQPQHF
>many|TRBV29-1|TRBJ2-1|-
TGCAGCGTTGAAGCCTGGACAGACAATGAGCAGTTCTTC
CSVEAWTDNEQFF
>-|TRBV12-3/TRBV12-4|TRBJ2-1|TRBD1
TGTGCCAGCAGTACGACCACGCTAGACAGGGGTTGGTACAATGAGCAGTTCTTC
CASSTTTLDRGWYNEQFF
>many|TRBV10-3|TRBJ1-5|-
TGTGCCATCAGTGAGTCGTCGGGTTATCAGCCCCAGCATTTT
CAISESSGYQPQHF
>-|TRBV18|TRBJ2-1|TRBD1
TGTGCCAGCTGTACCGGACAGGTGGGTGAAGATGAGCAGTTCTTC
CASCTGQVGEDEQFF
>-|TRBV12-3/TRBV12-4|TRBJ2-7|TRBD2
TGTGCCAGCAGTTTGACTAGCGGGGGGGCGATCGAGCAGTACTTC
CASSLTSGGAIEQYF
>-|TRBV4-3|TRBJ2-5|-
TGCGCCAGCAGCCAAGTTGTTGGGGAGACCCAGTACTTC
CASSQVVGETQYF
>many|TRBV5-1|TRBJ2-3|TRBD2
TGCGCCAGCAGCCCGAGCGGGGGGGCCGTCTATACGCAGTATTTT
CASSPSGGAVYTQYF
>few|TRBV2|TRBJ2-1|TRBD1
TGTGCCAGCAGTGCGTCGACAGGGGGCTACAATGAGCAGTTCTTC
CASSASTGGYNEQFF
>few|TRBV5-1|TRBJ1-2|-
TGCGCCAGCAGCTTGAGGGATGGTGGACTCTATGGCTACACCTTC
CASSLRDGGLYGYTF
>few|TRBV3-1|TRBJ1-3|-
TGTGCCAGCAGCCACGCAGGGGCCATCTCTGGAAACACCATATATTTT
CASSHAGAISGNTIYF
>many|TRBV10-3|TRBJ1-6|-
TGTGCCATCAGTGAGTCGGGCAGGGGAGGCTATAATTCACCCCTCCACTTT
CAISESGRGGYNSPLHF
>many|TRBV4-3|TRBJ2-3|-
TGCGCCAGCAGCCAAGACCGGACTACTAGCACAGATACGCAGTATTTT
CASSQDRTTSTDTQYF
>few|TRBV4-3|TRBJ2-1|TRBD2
TGCGCCAGCAGCCAAGAACGCGCCGGGGGGTACAATGAGCAGTTCTTC
CASSQERAGGYNEQFF
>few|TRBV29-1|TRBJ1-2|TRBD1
TGCAGCGTTGAAGAGCAGGGGGGAGTAGGCTACACCTTC
CSVEEQGGVGYTF
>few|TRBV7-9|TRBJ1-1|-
TGTGCCAGCAGCTCGGGACACCGATTGAACACTGAAGCTTTCTTT
CASSSGHRLNTEAFF
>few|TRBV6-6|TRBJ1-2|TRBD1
TGTGCCAGCACCGAACAGGGGCAAATGGGTGGCTACACCTTC
CASTEQGQMGGYTF
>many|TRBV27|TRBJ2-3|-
TGTGCCAGCAGTAAGGGCCAGGCACGAACGCAGTATTTT
CASSKGQARTQYF
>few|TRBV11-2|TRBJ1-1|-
TGTGCCAGCAGCAACCAACAGGGAAACACTGAAGCTTTCTTT
CASSNQQGNTEAFF
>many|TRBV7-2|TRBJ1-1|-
TGTGCCAGCAGCGTTGGGGGGGGCTTGGGCACTGAAGCTTTCTTT
CASSVGGGLGTEAFF
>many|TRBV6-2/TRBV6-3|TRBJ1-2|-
TGTGCCAGCAGTACGCCGCAGCTATACTATGGCTACACCTTC
CASSTPQLYYGYTF
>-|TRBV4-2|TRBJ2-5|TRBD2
TGTGCCAGCAGCCAAGATCCAAGCGGGGATTACCAAGAGACCCAGTACTTC
CASSQDPSGDYQETQYF
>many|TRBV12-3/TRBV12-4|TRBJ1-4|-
TGTGCCAGCAGTTTAACAGGGCGCGAAAAACTGTTTTTT
CASSLTGREKLFF
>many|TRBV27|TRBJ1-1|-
TGTGCCAGCATAGCCACAGGGTGGTGGACTGAAGCTTTCTTT
CASIATGWWTEAFF